The present T cell receptor beta chain was sequenced within a study of T cells after yellow fever vaccination. The V gene's germline CDR1 is SGHKS and CDR2 YYEKEE (reference sequence). The CDR3 is 16 residues long. Trimming removed 3 bases from V and 0 bases from J, with 10 bases in between. Only a few counts were recorded for this clonotype. What it binds is unknown. Researchers made TCR cDNA using 5'RACE template switching, and this step added a universal primer site and UMIs. Using its own MiXCR run on the 5' RACE reads, TCRdb lists one record per CDR3 protein. The sample shows over 200,000 distinct CDR3 sequences, roughly 6.2% of them seen only once. Findings and limits, study-wide: Reappearance after the booster was observed for most primary-vaccination clones (roughly 97% CD4, about 85% CD8). The presence of abundant clonotypes contaminating from the bulk population was possible in FACS-sorted repertoires. A minor fraction of clonotypes spanned both CD4 and CD8 compartments.

Source: CD4+ T cells sorted from PBMCs, taken on the day of the yellow fever booster vaccination. The clonotype was recovered from a man aged 25 to 45 who received the YFV17D yellow fever vaccine. The V call is TRBV5-5, the J call TRBJ2-6, with TRBD2 as a possible D gene (5 bases). CDR3 sequence: CASSSGLPSGANVLTF. In DNA form, the CDR3 reads TGTGCCAGCAGCTCTGGACTCCCCTCTGGGGCCAACGTCCTGACTTTC.